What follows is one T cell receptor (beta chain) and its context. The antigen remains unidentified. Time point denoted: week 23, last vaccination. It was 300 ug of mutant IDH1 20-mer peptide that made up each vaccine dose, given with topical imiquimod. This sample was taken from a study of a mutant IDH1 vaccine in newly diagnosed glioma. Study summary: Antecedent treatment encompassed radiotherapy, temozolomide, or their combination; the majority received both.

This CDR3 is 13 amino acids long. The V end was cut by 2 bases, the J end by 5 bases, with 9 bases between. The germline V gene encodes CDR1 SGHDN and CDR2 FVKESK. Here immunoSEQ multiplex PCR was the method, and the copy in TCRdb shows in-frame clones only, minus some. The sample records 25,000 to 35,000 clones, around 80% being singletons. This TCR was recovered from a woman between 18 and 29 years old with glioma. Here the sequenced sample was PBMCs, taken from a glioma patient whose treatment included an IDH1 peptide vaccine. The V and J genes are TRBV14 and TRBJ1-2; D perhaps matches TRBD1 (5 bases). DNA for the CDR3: TGTGCCAGCAGCCAACGGGGGTGGTATGGCTACACCTTC. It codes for CASSQRGWYGYTF.